This TCR beta chain was obtained from a study of a mutant IDH1 vaccine in newly diagnosed glioma. Study information: Prior therapy was radiotherapy, temozolomide, or both; most received both.

The count of this clone is one. Its antigen is undetermined. The CDR3 totals 15 residues. Germline loops: CDR1 SGHRS, CDR2 YFSETQ. Trimming stripped 0 bases from V and 0 bases from J, with 7 bases between. Here immunoSEQ multiplex PCR was the method, and the copy in TCRdb shows in-frame clones only, minus some. The profile shows around 60,000 clones, around 92% of them singletons. Study results and limitations: Pseudoprogression appears to have had no connection to changes in top peripheral T cell clonotypes.

Specified time point: baseline, week 1 (first vaccination visit). The sample's treatment: pre-vaccination baseline after standard-of-care therapy. Those who donated had recent WHO grade 3 or 4 IDH1-mutant, ATRX-lost astrocytomas. The sample in question was PBMCs, obtained from a glioma patient treated with radiotherapy, temozolomide or both. The receptor was derived from a man aged 50-60 years with glioma. The chain couples TRBV5-1 to TRBJ2-1; no reliable D call. The CDR3 DNA reads TGCGCCAGCAGCTTGGTTGGTAGCTCCTACAATGAGCAGTTCTTC. Translated: CASSLVGSSYNEQFF.